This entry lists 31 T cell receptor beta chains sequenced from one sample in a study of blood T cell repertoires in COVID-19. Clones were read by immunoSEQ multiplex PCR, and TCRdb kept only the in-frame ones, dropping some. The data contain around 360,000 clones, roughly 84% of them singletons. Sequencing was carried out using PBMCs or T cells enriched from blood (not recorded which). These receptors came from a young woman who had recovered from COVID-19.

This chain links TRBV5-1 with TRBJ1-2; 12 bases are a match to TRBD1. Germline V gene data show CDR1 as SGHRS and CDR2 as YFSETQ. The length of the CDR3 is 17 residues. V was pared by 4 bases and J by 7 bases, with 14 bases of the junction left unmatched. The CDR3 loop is CASSEGTGGEKVGGYTF. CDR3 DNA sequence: TGCGCCAGCAGCGAGGGGACAGGGGGCGAGAAGGTGGGTGGCTACACCTTC.

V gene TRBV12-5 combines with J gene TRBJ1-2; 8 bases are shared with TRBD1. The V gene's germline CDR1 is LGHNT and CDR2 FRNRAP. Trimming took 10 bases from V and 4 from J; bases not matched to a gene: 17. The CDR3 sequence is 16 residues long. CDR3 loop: CATVPTLRTGRYGYTF. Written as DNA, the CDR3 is TGTGCTACCGTCCCCACTCTTCGGACAGGGCGCTATGGCTACACCTTC.

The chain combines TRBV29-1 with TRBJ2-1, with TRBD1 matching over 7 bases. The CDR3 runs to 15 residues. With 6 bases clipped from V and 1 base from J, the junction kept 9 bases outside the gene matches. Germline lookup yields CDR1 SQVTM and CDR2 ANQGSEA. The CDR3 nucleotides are TGCAGCGTCGCCCACAGGGGTTGGTCCTACAATGAGCAGTTCTTC. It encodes CSVAHRGWSYNEQFF.

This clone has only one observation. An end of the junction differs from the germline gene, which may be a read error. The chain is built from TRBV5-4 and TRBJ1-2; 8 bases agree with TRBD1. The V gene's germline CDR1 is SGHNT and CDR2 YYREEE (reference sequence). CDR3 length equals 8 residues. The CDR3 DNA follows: TGTGCCAACTCGGACAGGGACTTC. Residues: CANSDRDF.

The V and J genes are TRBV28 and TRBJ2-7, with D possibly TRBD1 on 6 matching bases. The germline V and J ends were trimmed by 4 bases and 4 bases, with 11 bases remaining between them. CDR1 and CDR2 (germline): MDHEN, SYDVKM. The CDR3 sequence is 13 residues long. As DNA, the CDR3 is TGTGCCAGCAGTTCGGCCAGGGGATACGAGCAGTACTTC. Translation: CASSSARGYEQYF.

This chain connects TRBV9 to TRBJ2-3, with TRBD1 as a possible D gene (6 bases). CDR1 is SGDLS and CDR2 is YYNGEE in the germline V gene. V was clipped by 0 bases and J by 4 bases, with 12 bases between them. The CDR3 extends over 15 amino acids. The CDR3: CASSVGPGAADTQYF. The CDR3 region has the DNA TGTGCCAGCAGCGTAGGTCCAGGGGCAGCAGATACGCAGTATTTT. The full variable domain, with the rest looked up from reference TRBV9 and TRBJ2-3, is DSGVTQTPKHLITATGQRVTLRCSPRSGDLSVYWYQQSLDQGLQFLIQYYNGEERAKGNILERFSAQQFPDLHSELNLSSLELGDSALYFCASSVGPGAADTQYFGPGTRLTVL.

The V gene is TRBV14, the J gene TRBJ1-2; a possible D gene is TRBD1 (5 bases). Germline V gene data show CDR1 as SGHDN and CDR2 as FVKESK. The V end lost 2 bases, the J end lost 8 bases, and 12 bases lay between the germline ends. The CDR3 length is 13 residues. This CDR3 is CASSQPQGWGYTF. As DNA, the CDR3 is TGTGCCAGCAGCCAACCGCAGGGTTGGGGCTACACCTTC.

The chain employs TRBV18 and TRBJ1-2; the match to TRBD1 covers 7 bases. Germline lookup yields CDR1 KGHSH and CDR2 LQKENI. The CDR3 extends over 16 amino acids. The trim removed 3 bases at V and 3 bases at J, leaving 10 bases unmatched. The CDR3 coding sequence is TGTGCCAGCTCACCTCTCGGGACAGAGAACCACTATGGCTACACCTTC. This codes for CASSPLGTENHYGYTF.

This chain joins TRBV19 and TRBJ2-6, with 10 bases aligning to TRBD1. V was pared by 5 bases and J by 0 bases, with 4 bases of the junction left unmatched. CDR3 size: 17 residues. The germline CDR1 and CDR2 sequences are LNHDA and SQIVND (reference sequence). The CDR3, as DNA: TGTGCCAGTAGTTTGGGACAGGGGAACTCTGGGGCCAACGTCCTGACTTTC. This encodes CASSLGQGNSGANVLTF.

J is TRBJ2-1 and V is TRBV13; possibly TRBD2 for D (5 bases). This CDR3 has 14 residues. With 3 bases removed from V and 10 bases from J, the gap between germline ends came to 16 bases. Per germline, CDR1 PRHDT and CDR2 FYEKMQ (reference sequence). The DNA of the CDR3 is TGTGCCAGCAGCTTGGAGCGAGCGGTTTACGAGCAGTTCTTC. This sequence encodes CASSLERAVYEQFF.

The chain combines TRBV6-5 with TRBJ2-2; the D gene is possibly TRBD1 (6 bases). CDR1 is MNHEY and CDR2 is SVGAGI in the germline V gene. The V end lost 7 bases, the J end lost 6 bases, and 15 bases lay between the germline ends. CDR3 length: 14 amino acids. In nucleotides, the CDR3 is TGTGCCAGCAAAACAGGGATCGTCGCCGGGGAGCTGTTTTTT. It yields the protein CASKTGIVAGELFF.

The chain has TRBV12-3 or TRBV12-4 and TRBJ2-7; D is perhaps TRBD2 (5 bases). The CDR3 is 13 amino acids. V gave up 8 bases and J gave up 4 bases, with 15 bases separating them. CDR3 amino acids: CASEEAGRYEQYF. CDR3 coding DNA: TGTGCCAGCGAGGAGGCAGGACGATACGAGCAGTACTTC.

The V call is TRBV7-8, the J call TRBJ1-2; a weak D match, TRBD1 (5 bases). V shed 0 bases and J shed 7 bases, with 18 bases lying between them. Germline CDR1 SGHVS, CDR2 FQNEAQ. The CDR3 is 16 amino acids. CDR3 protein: CASSLARIGVRPGYTF. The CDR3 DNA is TGTGCCAGCAGCTTAGCGAGAATAGGGGTCCGCCCTGGCTACACCTTC.

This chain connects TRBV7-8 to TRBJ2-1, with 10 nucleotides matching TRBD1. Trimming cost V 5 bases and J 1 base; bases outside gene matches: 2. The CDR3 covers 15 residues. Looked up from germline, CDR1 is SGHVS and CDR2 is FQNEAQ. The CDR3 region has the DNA TGTGCCAGCAGCCAGGACAGGGGGTCCTACAATGAGCAGTTCTTC. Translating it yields CASSQDRGSYNEQFF. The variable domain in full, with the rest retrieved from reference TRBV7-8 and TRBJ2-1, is GAGVSQSPRYKVAKRGQDVALRCDPISGHVSLFWYQQALGQGPEFLTYFQNEAQLDKSGLPSDRFFAERPEGSVSTLKIQRTQQEDSAVYLCASSQDRGSYNEQFFGPGTRLTVL.

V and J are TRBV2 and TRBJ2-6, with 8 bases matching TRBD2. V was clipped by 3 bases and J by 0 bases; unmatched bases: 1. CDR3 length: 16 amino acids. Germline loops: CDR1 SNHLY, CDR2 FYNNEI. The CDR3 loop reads CASSDSGSSGANVLTF. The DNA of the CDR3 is TGTGCCAGCAGTGACAGCGGGAGCTCTGGGGCCAACGTCCTGACTTTC.

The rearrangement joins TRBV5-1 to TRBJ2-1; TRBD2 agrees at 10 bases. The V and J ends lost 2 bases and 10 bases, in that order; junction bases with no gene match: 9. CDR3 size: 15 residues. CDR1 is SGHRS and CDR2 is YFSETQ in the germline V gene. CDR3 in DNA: TGCGCCAGCAGCTTAACTACTAGCGGGGTAGGGGAGCAGTTCTTC. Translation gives CASSLTTSGVGEQFF.

CDR3 sequence (DNA): TGTGCCACCAGTGATCCCCGGACACCCCAAGAGACCCAGTACTTC. It encodes CATSDPRTPQETQYF. The rearrangement links TRBV24-1 to TRBJ2-5; D is perhaps TRBD1 (5 bases). The ends were cut back, 3 bases at V and 1 base at J, with 11 bases in the middle. Germline V CDR1 and CDR2: KGHDR, SFDVKD. The CDR3 spans 15 residues.

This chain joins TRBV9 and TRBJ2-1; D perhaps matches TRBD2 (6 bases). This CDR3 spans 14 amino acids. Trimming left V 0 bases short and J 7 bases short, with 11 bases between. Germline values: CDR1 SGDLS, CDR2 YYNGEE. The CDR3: CASSVDGGDNEQFF. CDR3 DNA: TGTGCCAGCAGCGTAGATGGAGGGGATAATGAGCAGTTCTTC.

The CDR3 coding sequence is TGTGCCAGCAGGCTTCGGACATCTAATAGCAATCAGCCCCAGCATTTT. Residues: CASRLRTSNSNQPQHF. The chain employs TRBV27 and TRBJ1-5; a weak D match, TRBD1 (5 bases). Trimming shortened V by 6 bases and J by 0 bases, and 15 bases separated the two germline ends. This CDR3 comprises 16 residues. The germline gives CDR1 MNHEY, CDR2 SMNVEV (reference sequence).

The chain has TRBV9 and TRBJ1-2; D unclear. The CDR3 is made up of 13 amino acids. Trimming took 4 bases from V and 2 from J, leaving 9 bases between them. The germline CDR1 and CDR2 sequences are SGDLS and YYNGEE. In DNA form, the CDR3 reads TGTGCCAGCAGCTCGGCGGGAAACTATGGCTACACCTTC. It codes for CASSSAGNYGYTF.

The CDR3: CASSEDSGSNEQFF. In DNA form, the CDR3 reads TGTGCCAGCAGTGAGGACTCGGGATCCAATGAGCAGTTCTTC. This chain connects TRBV6-4 to TRBJ2-1; D is perhaps TRBD2 (5 bases). The V end lost 3 bases, the J end lost 6 bases, and 12 bases lay between the germline ends. Germline assignment: CDR1 MRHNA and CDR2 SNTAGT. This CDR3 has 14 residues.

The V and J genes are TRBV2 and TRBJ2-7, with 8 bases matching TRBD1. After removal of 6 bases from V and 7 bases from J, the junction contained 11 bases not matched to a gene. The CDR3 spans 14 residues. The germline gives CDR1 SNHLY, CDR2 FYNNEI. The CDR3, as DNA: TGTGCCAGCAGCCCAGGGGGCCTGGTGTTTGAGCAGTACTTC. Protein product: CASSPGGLVFEQYF.

In DNA, the CDR3 is TGTGCCAGCAGCCCCCGCGACAGGGCAGCGGCTTTCTTT. It translates to CASSPRDRAAAFF. This sequence joins TRBV9 and TRBJ1-1, with 7 nucleotides matching TRBD1. This CDR3 has 13 residues. V was pared by 4 bases and J by 11 bases, with 11 bases of the junction left unmatched. In germline, CDR1 is SGDLS, CDR2 YYNGEE.

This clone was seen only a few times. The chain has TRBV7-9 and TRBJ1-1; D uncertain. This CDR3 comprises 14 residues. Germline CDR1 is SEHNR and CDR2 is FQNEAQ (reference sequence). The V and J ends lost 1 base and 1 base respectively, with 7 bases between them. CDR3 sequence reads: CASSLGWQNTEAFF. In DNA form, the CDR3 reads TGTGCCAGCAGCTTAGGGTGGCAGAACACTGAAGCTTTCTTT. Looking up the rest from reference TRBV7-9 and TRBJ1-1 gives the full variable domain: DTGVSQNPRHKITKRGQNVTFRCDPISEHNRLYWYRQTLGQGPEFLTYFQNEAQLEKSRLLSDRFSAERPKGSFSTLEIQRTEQGDSAMYLCASSLGWQNTEAFFGQGTRLTVV.

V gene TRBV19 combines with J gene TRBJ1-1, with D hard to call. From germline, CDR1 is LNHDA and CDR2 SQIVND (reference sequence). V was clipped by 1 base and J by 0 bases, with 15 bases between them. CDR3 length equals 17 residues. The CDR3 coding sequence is TGTGCCAGTAGTATAGCCCAGGTACTCGGTCTGAACACTGAAGCTTTCTTT. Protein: CASSIAQVLGLNTEAFF.

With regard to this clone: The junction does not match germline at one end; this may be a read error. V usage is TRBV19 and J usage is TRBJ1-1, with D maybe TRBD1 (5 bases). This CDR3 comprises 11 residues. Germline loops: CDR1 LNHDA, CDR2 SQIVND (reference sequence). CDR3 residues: CGAGVNTEAFF. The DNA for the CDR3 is TGCGGGGCGGGGGTGAACACTGAAGCTTTCTTT.

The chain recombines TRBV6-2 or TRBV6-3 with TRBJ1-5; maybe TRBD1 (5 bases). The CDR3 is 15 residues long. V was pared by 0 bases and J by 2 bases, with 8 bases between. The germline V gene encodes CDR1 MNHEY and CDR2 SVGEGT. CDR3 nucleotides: TGTGCCAGCAGTTACTCACCGGGGGGCAATCAGCCCCAGCATTTT. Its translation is CASSYSPGGNQPQHF.

CDR3 protein: CASSQTQGSPSCTF. In DNA form, the CDR3 reads TGTGCCAGTAGTCAGACGCAGGGGTCCCCGAGCTGCACCTTC. The rearrangement joins TRBV19 to TRBJ1-2; a weak D match, TRBD1 (6 bases). The CDR3 extends over 14 amino acids. Germline loops: CDR1 LNHDA, CDR2 SQIVND (reference sequence). V was shortened by 5 bases and J by 13 bases, with 23 bases between the two germline ends. Based on the CDR3 plus reference TRBV19 and TRBJ1-2, the full variable domain is DGGITQSPKYLFRKEGQNVTLSCEQNLNHDAMYWYRQDPGQGLRLIYYSQIVNDFQKGDIAEGYSVSREKKESFPLTVTSAQKNPTAFYLCASSQTQGSPSCTFGSGTRLTVV.

CDR3 residues: CASSTRDWTYNEQFF. The DNA for the CDR3 is TGTGCCAGCAGCACCCGGGACTGGACCTACAATGAGCAGTTCTTC. The chain links TRBV7-2 to TRBJ2-1; a possible D gene is TRBD2 (6 bases). Deletions cut 5 bases from V and 2 bases from J, with 13 bases between. The germline V gene has CDR1 SGHTA and CDR2 FQGNSA. The CDR3 extends over 15 amino acids. The whole variable domain, remainder taken from reference TRBV7-2 and TRBJ2-1, is GAGVSQSPSNKVTEKGKDVELRCDPISGHTALYWYRQSLGQGLEFLIYFQGNSAPDKSGLPSDRFSAERTGGSVSTLTIQRTQQEDSAVYLCASSTRDWTYNEQFFGPGTRLTVL.

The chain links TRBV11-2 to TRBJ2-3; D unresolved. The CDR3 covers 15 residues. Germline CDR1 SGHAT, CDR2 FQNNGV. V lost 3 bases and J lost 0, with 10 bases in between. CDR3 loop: CASSFRHPSTDTQYF. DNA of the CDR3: TGTGCCAGCAGCTTCCGACACCCTAGCACAGATACGCAGTATTTT.

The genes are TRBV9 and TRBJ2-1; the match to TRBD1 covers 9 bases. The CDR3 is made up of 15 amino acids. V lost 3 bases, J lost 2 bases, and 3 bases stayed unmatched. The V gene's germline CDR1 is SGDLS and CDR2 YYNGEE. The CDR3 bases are TGTGCCAGCAGCGCCGACAGGGGGACCTACAATGAGCAGTTCTTC. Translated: CASSADRGTYNEQFF.